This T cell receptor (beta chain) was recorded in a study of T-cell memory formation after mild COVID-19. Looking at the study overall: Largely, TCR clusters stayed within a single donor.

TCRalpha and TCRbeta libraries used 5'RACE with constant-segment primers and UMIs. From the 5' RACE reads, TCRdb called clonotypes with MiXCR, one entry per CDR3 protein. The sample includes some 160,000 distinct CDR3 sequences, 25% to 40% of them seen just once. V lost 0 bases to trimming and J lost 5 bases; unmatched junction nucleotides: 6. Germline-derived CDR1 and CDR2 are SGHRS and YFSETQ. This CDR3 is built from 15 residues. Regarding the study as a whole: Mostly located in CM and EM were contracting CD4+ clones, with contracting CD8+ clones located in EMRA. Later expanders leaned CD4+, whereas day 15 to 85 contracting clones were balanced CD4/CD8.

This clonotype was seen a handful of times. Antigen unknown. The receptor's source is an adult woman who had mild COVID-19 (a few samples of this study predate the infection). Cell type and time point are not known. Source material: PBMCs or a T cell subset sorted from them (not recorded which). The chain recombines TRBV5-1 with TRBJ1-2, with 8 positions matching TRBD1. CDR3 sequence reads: CASSLDGQGHYGYTF. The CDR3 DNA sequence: TGCGCCAGCAGCTTGGATGGACAGGGTCATTATGGCTACACCTTC.